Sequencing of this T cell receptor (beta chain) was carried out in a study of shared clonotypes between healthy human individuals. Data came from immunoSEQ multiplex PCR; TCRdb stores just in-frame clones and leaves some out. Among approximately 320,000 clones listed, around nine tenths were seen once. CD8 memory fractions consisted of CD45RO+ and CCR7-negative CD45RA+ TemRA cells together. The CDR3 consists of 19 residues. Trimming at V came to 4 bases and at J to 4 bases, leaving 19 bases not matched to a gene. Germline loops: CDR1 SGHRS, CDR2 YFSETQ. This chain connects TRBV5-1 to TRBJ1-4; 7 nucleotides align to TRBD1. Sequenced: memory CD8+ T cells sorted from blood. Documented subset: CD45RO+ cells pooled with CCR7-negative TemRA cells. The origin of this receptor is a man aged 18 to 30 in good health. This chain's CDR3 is CASSRTFRGFVPNNEKLFF. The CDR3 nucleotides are TGCGCCAGCAGCAGAACATTCAGGGGGTTCGTGCCCAATAATGAAAAACTGTTTTTT.